These 14 T cell receptor beta chains were sequenced from one sample in a study of T cells in Graves' hyperthyroidism and ophthalmopathy. RNA transcripts served as the template for amplifying TCR beta CDR3 regions. RT-PCR in the first round (using the HTBI primer set) targeted the TCR CDR3. One entry per CDR3 protein, called by TCRdb with MiXCR from the multiplex PCR reads. The sample consists of under 700,000 distinct CDR3 sequences, under 60% of them appearing once. The specimen was peripheral blood or thyroid tissue (not recorded which). The receptors derive from a woman aged 18-29 years with Graves' hyperthyroidism.

The V gene is TRBV5-1, the J gene TRBJ1-2; a possible D gene is TRBD1 (6 bases). V was shortened by 5 bases and J by 2 bases, with 16 bases between the two germline ends. From germline, CDR1 is SGHRS and CDR2 YFSETQ. The CDR3 is 15 amino acids. The DNA for the CDR3 is TGCGCCAGCAGTCCAAGGACAGCCTTAAACTATGGCTACACCTTC. Translating it yields CASSPRTALNYGYTF.

This chain joins TRBV7-6 and TRBJ2-7; perhaps TRBD1 as D (9 bases). The CDR3 is 16 amino acids. Per germline, CDR1 SGHVS and CDR2 FNYEAQ. Trimming pared 1 base from V and 3 bases from J, leaving 16 bases between. CDR3 sequence (DNA): TGTGCCAGCAGCTTAGGCGGGGGGACAGGGTTCTACGAGCAGTACTTC. The encoded protein is CASSLGGGTGFYEQYF.

There are many counts of this clonotype. The genes are TRBV6-6 and TRBJ2-5; D unresolved. Deletions cut 5 bases from V and 13 bases from J, with 11 bases between. This CDR3 has 10 amino acids. Germline lookup yields CDR1 MNHNY and CDR2 SVGAGI (reference sequence). The CDR3 nucleotides are TGTGCCAGCAGTGAAGTCAGTTGGTACTTC. Protein product: CASSEVSWYF.

This clonotype was counted at least ten times. The chain is built from TRBV24-1 and TRBJ1-4; a weak D match, TRBD1 (6 bases). CDR3 length: 15 amino acids. Germline V lookup: CDR1 KGHDR, CDR2 SFDVKD. V lost 3 bases to trimming and J lost 4 bases, with 11 bases between them. The CDR3 loop reads CATSDRDNFNEKLFF. Here the CDR3 DNA reads TGTGCCACCAGTGATCGGGACAACTTTAATGAAAAACTGTTTTTT.

The rearrangement joins TRBV2 to TRBJ2-5; D may be TRBD1 or TRBD2 (6 bases each). V lost 10 bases and J lost 10, with 13 bases in between. CDR1 and CDR2 from the germline V gene are SNHLY and FYNNEI. CDR3 length equals 10 residues. CDR3 residues: CAIVGGGQYF. In nucleotides, the CDR3 is TGTGCCATAGTAGGAGGGGGCCAGTACTTC. The whole variable domain, filled in from reference TRBV2 and TRBJ2-5, reads EPEVTQTPSHQVTQMGQEVILRCVPISNHLYFYWYRQILGQKVEFLVSFYNNEISEKSEIFDDQFSVERPDGSNFTLKIRSTKLEDSAMYFCAIVGGGQYFGPGTRLLVL.

Ten or more counts support this clonotype. V is TRBV7-8 and J is TRBJ1-1, with D hard to call. Germline CDR1 and CDR2: SGHVS and FQNEAQ. With 2 bases removed from V and 2 bases from J, the gap between germline ends came to 6 bases. This CDR3 spans 13 amino acids. As DNA, the CDR3 is TGTGCCAGCAGCTTACGGTCAAACACTGAAGCTTTCTTT. Translation: CASSLRSNTEAFF.

This clonotype came up a few times. The chain has TRBV7-2 and TRBJ2-5; TRBD2 matches 7 bases. V lost 0 bases and J lost 7; bases outside the gene matches: 11. The CDR3 has 16 amino acids. Germline V gives CDR1 SGHTA, CDR2 FQGNSA. Here the CDR3 DNA reads TGTGCCAGCAGCTTAGCGCCGGTAGCGGGTCCCAGGACCCAGTACTTC. Amino acid sequence: CASSLAPVAGPRTQYF.

The chain joins TRBV20-1 to TRBJ2-7, with no clear D. The CDR3 extends over 12 amino acids. V dropped 4 bases and J dropped 0 bases, with 7 bases sitting between them. CDR1 DFQATT and CDR2 SNEGSKA come from the germline V gene (reference sequence). CDR3 DNA sequence: TGCAGTGCTATGAAGAGCTCCTACGAGCAGTACTTC. Translation gives CSAMKSSYEQYF.

This clonotype occurred a few times. The V gene is TRBV6-5, the J gene TRBJ2-5; D is uncertain. Germline CDR1 MNHEY, CDR2 SVGAGI. The CDR3 loop spans 14 amino acids. V lost 5 bases and J lost 1, with 11 bases in between. CDR3 bases: TGTGCCAGCAGTCCCGACGTTCCCCAAGAGACCCAGTACTTC. It codes for CASSPDVPQETQYF.

The chain is built from TRBV24-1 and TRBJ2-5, with TRBD1 as a possible D gene (6 bases). With 1 base removed from V and 1 base from J, the gap between germline ends came to 6 bases. Germline lookup yields CDR1 KGHDR and CDR2 SFDVKD. The CDR3 runs to 14 residues. Here the CDR3 DNA reads TGTGCCACCAGTGATTTAGGGGGCCAAGAGACCCAGTACTTC. It encodes CATSDLGGQETQYF.

V and J are TRBV2 and TRBJ2-2; D is undetermined. Trimming removed 10 bases from V and 7 bases from J, with 7 bases in between. Per the germline V gene, CDR1 is SNHLY and CDR2 is FYNNEI. This CDR3 is 10 amino acids long. The CDR3 DNA follows: TGTGCCATGGCAGTCGGGGAGCTGTTTTTT. It codes for CAMAVGELFF.

This clonotype was seen ten or more times. This chain connects TRBV7-2 to TRBJ1-2, with TRBD1 matching over 7 bases. Germline CDR1 SGHTA, CDR2 FQGNSA. The CDR3 covers 15 residues. V shed 2 bases and J 6 bases; nucleotides not matched to a gene: 9. Written as DNA, the CDR3 is TGTGCCAGCAGCTTAACCCGGACAGGATGGGATGGCTACACCTTC. Protein: CASSLTRTGWDGYTF.

The chain combines TRBV24-1 with TRBJ1-1, with 7 nucleotides matching TRBD1. Per the germline V gene, CDR1 is KGHDR and CDR2 is SFDVKD. The CDR3 has 15 residues. The J segment lost 4 bases and the V segment lost 11 bases, leaving 15 bases of the junction unmatched. CDR3 residues: CASSLSQGVTTEAFF. The CDR3 DNA follows: TGTGCCAGCAGCTTGAGTCAGGGGGTCACCACTGAAGCTTTCTTT.

The V gene is TRBV11-3, the J gene TRBJ1-4; 8 bases fit TRBD1. V shed 6 bases, J shed 4 bases, and the junction held 7 bases outside the gene matches. CDR1 SGHNT and CDR2 YENEEA come from the germline V gene. The CDR3 is 15 amino acids. This chain's CDR3 is CASRSGGVGNEKLFF. The DNA for the CDR3 is TGTGCCAGCAGGTCAGGGGGCGTCGGTAATGAAAAACTGTTTTTT.